This TCR beta chain came from a study of T cell responses to AZD1222 COVID-19 vaccine. About the research overall: The analysis combined second doses at about 4 or about 12 weeks. Overall study findings and caveats: Repertoire sampling happened only post peak T cell response. Mostly white British, mostly female donors; authors suggested clonal diversity may be underestimated.

Assay: immunoSEQ multiplex PCR; the TCRdb copy retains only in-frame clones and omits some. Seen here are more than 150,000 clones, over 75% observed once, and the top ten hold about 1.6%. V lost 5 bases, J lost 5 bases, and 15 bases lay in between. This CDR3 region has 14 residues. Germline CDR1 is LGHDT and CDR2 is YNNKEL (reference sequence). Details on this clone: The antigen is undetermined.

This TCR was sampled from an adult in good health. The sample in question was peripheral blood, obtained on day 0 of AZD1222 vaccination. The chain carries TRBV3-1 (or the pseudogene TRBV3-2) and TRBJ2-5; TRBD2 is a possible D gene (6 bases). The CDR3 spells CASSASGAAETQYF. The CDR3 nucleotides are TGTGCCAGCAGCGCATCGGGAGCGGCGGAGACCCAGTACTTC.